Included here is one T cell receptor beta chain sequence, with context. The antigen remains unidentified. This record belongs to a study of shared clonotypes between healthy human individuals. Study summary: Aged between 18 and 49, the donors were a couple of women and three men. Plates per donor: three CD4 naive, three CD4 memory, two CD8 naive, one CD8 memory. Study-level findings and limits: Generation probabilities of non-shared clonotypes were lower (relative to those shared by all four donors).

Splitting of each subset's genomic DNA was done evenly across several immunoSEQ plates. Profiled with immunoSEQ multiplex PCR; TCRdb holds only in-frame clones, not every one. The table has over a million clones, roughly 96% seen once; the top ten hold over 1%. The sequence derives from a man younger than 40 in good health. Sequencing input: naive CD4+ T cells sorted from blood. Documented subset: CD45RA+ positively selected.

CDR3 protein: CASSLVVGASTDTQYF. CDR3 DNA sequence: TGTGCCAGCAGCTTAGTCGTCGGTGCTAGCACAGATACGCAGTATTTT. The rearrangement joins TRBV11-2 to TRBJ2-3; D is ambiguous. Germline CDR1 reads SGHAT; CDR2 reads FQNNGV. The CDR3 spans 16 residues. Trimming stripped 1 base from V and 0 bases from J, with 11 bases between.